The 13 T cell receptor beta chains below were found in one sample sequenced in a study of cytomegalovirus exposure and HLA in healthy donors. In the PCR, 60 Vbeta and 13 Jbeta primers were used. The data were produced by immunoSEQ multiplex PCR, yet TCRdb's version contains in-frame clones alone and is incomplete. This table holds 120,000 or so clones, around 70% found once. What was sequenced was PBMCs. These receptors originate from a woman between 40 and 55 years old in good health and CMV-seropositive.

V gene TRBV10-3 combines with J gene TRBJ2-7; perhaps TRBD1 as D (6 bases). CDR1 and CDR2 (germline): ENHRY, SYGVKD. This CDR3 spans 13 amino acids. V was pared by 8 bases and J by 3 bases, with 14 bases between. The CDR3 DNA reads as TGTGCCATCGGGATTGGACAGAGCTACGAGCAGTACTTC. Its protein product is CAIGIGQSYEQYF.

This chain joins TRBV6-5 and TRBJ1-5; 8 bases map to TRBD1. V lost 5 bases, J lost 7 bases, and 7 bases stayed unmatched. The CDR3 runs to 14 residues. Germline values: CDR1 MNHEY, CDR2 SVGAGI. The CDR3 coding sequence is TGTGCCAGCAGTCGGACAGGGAACTTCCAGCCCCAGCATTTT. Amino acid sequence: CASSRTGNFQPQHF.

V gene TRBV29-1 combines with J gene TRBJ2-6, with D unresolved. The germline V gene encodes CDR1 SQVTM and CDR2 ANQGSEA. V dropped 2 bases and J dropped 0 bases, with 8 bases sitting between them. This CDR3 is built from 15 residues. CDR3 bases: TGCAGCGTTGAAAACCAGAACTCTGGGGCCAACGTCCTGACTTTC. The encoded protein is CSVENQNSGANVLTF.

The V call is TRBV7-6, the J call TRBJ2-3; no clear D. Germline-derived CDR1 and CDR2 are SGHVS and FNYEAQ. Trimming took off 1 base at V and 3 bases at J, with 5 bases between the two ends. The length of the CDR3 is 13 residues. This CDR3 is CASSLGPTDTQYF. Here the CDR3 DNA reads TGTGCCAGCAGCTTAGGTCCGACAGATACGCAGTATTTT.

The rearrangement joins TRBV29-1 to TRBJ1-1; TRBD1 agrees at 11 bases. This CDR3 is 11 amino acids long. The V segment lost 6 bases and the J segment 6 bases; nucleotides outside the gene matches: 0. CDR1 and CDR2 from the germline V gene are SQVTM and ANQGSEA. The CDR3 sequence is CSVGQGAEAFF. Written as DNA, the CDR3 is TGCAGCGTGGGACAGGGGGCTGAAGCTTTCTTT.

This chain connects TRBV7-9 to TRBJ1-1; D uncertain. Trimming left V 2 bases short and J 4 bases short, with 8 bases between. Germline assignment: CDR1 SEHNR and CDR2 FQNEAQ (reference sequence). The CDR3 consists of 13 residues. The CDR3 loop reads CASSLRLTTEAFF. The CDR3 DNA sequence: TGTGCCAGCAGCTTAAGACTCACCACTGAAGCTTTCTTT. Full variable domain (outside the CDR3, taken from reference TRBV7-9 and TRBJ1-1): DTGVSQNPRHKITKRGQNVTFRCDPISEHNRLYWYRQTLGQGPEFLTYFQNEAQLEKSRLLSDRFSAERPKGSFSTLEIQRTEQGDSAMYLCASSLRLTTEAFFGQGTRLTVV.

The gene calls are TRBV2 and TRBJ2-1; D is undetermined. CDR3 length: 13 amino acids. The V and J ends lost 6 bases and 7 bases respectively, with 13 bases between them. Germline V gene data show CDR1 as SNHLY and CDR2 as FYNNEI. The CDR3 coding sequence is TGTGCCAGCAGACCCCTAGGTGTAAATGAGCAGTTCTTC. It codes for CASRPLGVNEQFF.

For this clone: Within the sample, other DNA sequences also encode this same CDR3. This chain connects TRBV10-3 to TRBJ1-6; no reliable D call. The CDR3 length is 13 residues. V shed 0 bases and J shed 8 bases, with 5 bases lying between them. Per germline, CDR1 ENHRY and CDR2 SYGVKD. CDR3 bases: TGTGCCATCAGTGAGTCACGGGATTCACCCCTCCACTTT. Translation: CAISESRDSPLHF.

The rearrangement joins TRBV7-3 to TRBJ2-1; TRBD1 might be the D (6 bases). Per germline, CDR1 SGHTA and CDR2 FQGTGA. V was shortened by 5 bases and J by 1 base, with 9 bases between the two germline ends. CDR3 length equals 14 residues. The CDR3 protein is CASSRGQSYNEQFF. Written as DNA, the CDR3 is TGTGCCAGCAGCCGTGGACAGTCCTACAATGAGCAGTTCTTC.

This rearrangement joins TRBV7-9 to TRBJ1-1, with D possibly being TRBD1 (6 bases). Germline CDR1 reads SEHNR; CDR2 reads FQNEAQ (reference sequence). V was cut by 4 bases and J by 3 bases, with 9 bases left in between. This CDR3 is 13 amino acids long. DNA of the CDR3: TGTGCCAGCAGCTCATACAGGGACACTGAAGCTTTCTTT. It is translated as CASSSYRDTEAFF.

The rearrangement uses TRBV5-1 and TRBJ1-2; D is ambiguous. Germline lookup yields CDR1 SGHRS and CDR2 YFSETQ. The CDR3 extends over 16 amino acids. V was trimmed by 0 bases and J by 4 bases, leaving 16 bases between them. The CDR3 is CASSLGAASSVYGYTF. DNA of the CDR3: TGCGCCAGCAGCTTGGGGGCAGCCTCGAGTGTCTATGGCTACACCTTC.

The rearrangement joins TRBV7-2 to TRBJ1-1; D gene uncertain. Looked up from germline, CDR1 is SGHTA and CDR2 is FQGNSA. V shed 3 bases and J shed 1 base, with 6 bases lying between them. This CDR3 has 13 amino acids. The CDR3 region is CASSFGRNTEAFF. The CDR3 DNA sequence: TGTGCCAGCAGCTTCGGGAGGAACACTGAAGCTTTCTTT.

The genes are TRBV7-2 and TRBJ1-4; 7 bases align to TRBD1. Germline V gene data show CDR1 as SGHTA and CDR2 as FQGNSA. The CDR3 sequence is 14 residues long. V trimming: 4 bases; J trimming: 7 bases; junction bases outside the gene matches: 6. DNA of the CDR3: TGTGCCAGCAGCTCCCCCAACAGGGGTGAAAAACTGTTTTTT. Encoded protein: CASSSPNRGEKLFF. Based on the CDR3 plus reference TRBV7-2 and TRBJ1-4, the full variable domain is GAGVSQSPSNKVTEKGKDVELRCDPISGHTALYWYRQSLGQGLEFLIYFQGNSAPDKSGLPSDRFSAERTGGSVSTLTIQRTQQEDSAVYLCASSSPNRGEKLFFGSGTQLSVL.